This T cell receptor beta chain was captured by sequencing in a study of cytomegalovirus exposure and HLA in healthy donors. For this clone: The target antigen is unknown.

Study-wide results and limits: Cytomegalovirus-associated status was assigned to fewer than 200 TCR beta chains.

Data came from immunoSEQ multiplex PCR; TCRdb stores just in-frame clones and leaves some out. The sample holds fewer than 150,000 clones; just over 85% are singletons and the top ten take approximately 7.5%. Per the germline V gene, CDR1 is SGDLS and CDR2 is YYNGEE. Trimming took 6 bases from V and 12 from J, leaving 31 bases between them. This CDR3 region has 16 residues. This chain connects TRBV9 to TRBJ2-7, with D perhaps TRBD1 (8 bases). The sample taken for sequencing was PBMCs. The sequence was collected from a woman aged 18-30 years in good health and CMV-seropositive. In DNA, the CDR3 is TGTGCCAGCACCCCCCACTCGAAGACAGGGGACTACGACCCGTACTTC. It codes for CASTPHSKTGDYDPYF.